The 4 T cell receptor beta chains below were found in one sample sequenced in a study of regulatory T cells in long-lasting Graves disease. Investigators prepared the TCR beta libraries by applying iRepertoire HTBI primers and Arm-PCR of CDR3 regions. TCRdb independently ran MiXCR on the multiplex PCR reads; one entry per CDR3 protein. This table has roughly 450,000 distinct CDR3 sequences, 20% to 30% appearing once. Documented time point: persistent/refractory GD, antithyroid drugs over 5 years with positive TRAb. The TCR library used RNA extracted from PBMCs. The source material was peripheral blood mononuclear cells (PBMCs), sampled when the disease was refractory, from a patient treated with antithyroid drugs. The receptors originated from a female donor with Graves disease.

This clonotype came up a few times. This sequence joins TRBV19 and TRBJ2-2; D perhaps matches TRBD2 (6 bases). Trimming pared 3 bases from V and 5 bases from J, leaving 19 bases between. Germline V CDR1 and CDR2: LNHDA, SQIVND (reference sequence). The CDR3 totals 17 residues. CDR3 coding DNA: TGTGCCAGTAGTATGTTCTTGCGGCGGGACTCGACCGGGGAGCTGTTTTTT. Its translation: CASSMFLRRDSTGELFF.

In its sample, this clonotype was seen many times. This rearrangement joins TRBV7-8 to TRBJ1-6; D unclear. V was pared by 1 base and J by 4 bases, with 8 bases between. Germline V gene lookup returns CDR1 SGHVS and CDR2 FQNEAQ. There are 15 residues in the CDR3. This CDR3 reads CASSLEGDYNSPLHF. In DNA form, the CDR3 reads TGTGCCAGCAGCTTAGAGGGAGATTATAATTCACCCCTCCACTTT.

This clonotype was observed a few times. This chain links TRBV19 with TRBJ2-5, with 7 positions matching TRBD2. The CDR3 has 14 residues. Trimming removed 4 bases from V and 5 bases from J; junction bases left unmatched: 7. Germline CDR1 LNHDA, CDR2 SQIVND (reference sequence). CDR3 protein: CASSRAGAGETQYF. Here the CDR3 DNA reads TGTGCCAGTAGTAGGGCGGGAGCTGGGGAGACCCAGTACTTC.

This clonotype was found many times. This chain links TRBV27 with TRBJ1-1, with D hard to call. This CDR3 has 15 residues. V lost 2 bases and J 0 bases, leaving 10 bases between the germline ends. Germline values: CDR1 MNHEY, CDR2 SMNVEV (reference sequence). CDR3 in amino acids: CASSLVQGLNTEAFF. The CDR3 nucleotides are TGTGCCAGCAGTTTAGTCCAAGGTCTGAACACTGAAGCTTTCTTT.